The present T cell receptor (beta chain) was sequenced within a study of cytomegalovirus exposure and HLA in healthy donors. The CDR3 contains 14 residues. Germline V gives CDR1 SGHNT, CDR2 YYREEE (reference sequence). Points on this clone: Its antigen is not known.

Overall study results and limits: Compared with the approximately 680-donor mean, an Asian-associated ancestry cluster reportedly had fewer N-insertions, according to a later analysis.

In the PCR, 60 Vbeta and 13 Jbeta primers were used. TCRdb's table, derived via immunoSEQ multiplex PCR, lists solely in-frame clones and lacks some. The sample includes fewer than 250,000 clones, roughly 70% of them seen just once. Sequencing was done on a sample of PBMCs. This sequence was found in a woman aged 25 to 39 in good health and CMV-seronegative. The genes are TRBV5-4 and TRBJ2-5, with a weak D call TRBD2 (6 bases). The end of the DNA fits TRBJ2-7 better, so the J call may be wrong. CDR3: CASSLAGEENEQYF. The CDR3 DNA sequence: TGTGCCAGCAGCTTGGCGGGAGAGGAAAACGAGCAGTACTTC.